A selection of T cell receptor beta chains follows, all from one sample in a study of early T cells in non-severe SARS-CoV-2 infection. MiXCR, applied by TCRdb to the 5' RACE reads, yields one record per CDR3 protein. This table holds 20,000 to 25,000 distinct CDR3 sequences, about 5.1% found once. Sequenced input: whole blood. The receptors were gathered from an adult who was a healthcare worker with PCR-confirmed SARS-CoV-2 infection or an uninfected control (not recorded which). Each CDR3 is given with its conserved first and last residue. A D gene is named only where the DNA matches it firmly.

D gene: TRBD1; V gene: TRBV4-1; CDR3 protein: CASSQDIVDRGPEKLFF
D gene: -; V gene: TRBV24-1; CDR3 protein: CATSDPRLGTNNEQFF
D gene: -; V gene: TRBV4-3; CDR3 protein: CASSQDAGGNQPQHF
D gene: -; V gene: TRBV20-1; CDR3 protein: CSARDETYEQYF
D gene: -; V gene: TRBV7-2; CDR3 protein: CASSFLNEQFF
D gene: TRBD1; V gene: TRBV3-1; CDR3 protein: CASSQDIWTGGGRTEAFF
D gene: -; V gene: TRBV2; CDR3 protein: CASSDGRRAGYTF
D gene: TRBD2; V gene: TRBV20-1; CDR3 protein: CSARDAAGGTDTQYF
D gene: TRBD2; V gene: TRBV13; CDR3 protein: CASSPGTSGTNEQFF
D gene: -; V gene: TRBV18; CDR3 protein: CASSPPMGQNTEAFF